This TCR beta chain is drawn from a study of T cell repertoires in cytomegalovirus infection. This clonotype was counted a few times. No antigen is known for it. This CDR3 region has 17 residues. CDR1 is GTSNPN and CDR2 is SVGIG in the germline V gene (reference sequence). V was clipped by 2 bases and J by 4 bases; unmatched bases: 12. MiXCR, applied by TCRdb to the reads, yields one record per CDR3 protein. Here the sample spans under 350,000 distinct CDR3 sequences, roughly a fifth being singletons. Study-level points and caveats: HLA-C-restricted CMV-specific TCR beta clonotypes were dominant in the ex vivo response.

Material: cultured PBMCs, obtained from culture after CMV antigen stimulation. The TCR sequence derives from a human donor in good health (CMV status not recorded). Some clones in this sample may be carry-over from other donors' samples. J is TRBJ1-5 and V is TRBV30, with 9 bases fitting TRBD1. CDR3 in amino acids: CAWSLAGTGRHNQPQHF. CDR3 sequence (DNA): TGTGCCTGGAGTCTCGCCGGGACAGGGCGCCATAATCAGCCCCAGCATTTT.